The source of this T cell receptor (beta chain) is a study of early T cells in non-severe SARS-CoV-2 infection. For the study at large: Unsorted whole-blood RNA was sequenced in bulk, leaving chains unpaired.

This CDR3 has 13 amino acids. Germline V gives CDR1 MNHEY, CDR2 SVGEGT. The V end lost 2 bases, the J end lost 6 bases, and 10 bases lay between the germline ends. There are a few counts of this clonotype. Its antigen is unidentified. Study results and limitations: Comparison of clonotypes with VDJdb favored anti-spike CD8 responses while missing private and CD4 specificities.

Tagging with unique molecular identifiers was applied to individual cDNA molecules. TCRdb processed the 5' RACE reads anew with MiXCR; each CDR3 protein has one entry. The sample has more than 50,000 distinct CDR3 sequences, about 13% seen once. This TCR was sampled from an adult who was a healthcare worker with PCR-confirmed SARS-CoV-2 infection or an uninfected control (not recorded which). The chain recombines TRBV6-2 or TRBV6-3 with TRBJ1-1, with D perhaps TRBD1 (5 bases). The sample in question was whole blood, obtained at baseline. The DNA of the CDR3 is TGTGCCAGCAGTTACCGCGGGGCAGCTGAAGCTTTCTTT. Its translation: CASSYRGAAEAFF.